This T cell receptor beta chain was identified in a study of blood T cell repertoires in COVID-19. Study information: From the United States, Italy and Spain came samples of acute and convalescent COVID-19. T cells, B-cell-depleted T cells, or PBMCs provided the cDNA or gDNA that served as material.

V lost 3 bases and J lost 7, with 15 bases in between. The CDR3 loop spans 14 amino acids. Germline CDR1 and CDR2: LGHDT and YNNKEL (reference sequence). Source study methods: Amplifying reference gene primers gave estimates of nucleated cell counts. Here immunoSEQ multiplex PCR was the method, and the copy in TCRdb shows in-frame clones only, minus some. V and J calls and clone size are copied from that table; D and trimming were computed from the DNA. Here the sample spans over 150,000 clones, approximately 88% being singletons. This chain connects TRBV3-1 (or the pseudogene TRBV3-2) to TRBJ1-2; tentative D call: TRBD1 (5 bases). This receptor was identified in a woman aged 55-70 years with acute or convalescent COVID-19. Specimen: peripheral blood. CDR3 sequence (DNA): TGTGCCAGCAGCCACCCGACCGGGGGTAGTGGCTACACCTTC. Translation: CASSHPTGGSGYTF.